The rows below give T cell receptor beta chains drawn from one sample of a study of cytomegalovirus exposure and HLA in healthy donors. Clones were sequenced by immunoSEQ multiplex PCR, and TCRdb holds only the in-frame ones, with some missing. The repertoire has about 360,000 clones, roughly 88% of them found once; the top ten carry over 0.75%. Sequences were obtained from PBMCs. Every receptor here comes from a woman aged 18-30 years in good health and CMV-seronegative. CDR3s leave out the opening cysteine and the closing phenylalanine or tryptophan. Each record gives: V gene, CDR3 length, J gene, CDR3 protein.

v_call: TRBV29-1
cdr3_length: 11
j_call: TRBJ2-1
cdr3_aa: SADRGSYNEQF

v_call: TRBV6-5
cdr3_length: 12
j_call: TRBJ1-6
cdr3_aa: ASSPGGAGSPLH

v_call: TRBV7-2
cdr3_length: 16
j_call: TRBJ2-7
cdr3_aa: ASSLPTSGRAMTSEQY

v_call: TRBV11-2
cdr3_length: 13
j_call: TRBJ2-3
cdr3_aa: ASSRSGRGTDTQY

v_call: TRBV13
cdr3_length: 11
j_call: TRBJ2-7
cdr3_aa: ASSREPRDEQY

v_call: TRBV28
cdr3_length: 13
j_call: TRBJ2-6
cdr3_aa: ASTPAVSGANVLT

v_call: TRBV5-1
cdr3_length: 10
j_call: TRBJ2-1
cdr3_aa: ASSRGTDEQF

v_call: TRBV11-2
cdr3_length: 13
j_call: TRBJ1-1
cdr3_aa: ASSLKGTGYTEAF

v_call: TRBV28
cdr3_length: 9
j_call: TRBJ1-2
cdr3_aa: ASSRTVGYT

v_call: TRBV5-1
cdr3_length: 14
j_call: TRBJ2-2
cdr3_aa: ASSLEGGSNTGELF

v_call: TRBV6-1
cdr3_length: 8
j_call: TRBJ1-1
cdr3_aa: ASSALGAF

v_call: TRBV13
cdr3_length: 14
j_call: TRBJ2-3
cdr3_aa: ASSPRLAGSTDTQY

v_call: TRBV6-1
cdr3_length: 13
j_call: TRBJ2-7
cdr3_aa: ASSTGGAPTYEQY

v_call: TRBV29-1
cdr3_length: 14
j_call: TRBJ2-3
cdr3_aa: SVERTGIYFTDTQY

v_call: TRBV19
cdr3_length: 14
j_call: TRBJ2-7
cdr3_aa: ASSIDGGSSLYEQY

v_call: TRBV7-6
cdr3_length: 15
j_call: TRBJ1-4
cdr3_aa: ASSLRPEGQGNEKLF

v_call: TRBV5-1
cdr3_length: 16
j_call: TRBJ2-1
cdr3_aa: ASSFTFSAGSSYNEQF